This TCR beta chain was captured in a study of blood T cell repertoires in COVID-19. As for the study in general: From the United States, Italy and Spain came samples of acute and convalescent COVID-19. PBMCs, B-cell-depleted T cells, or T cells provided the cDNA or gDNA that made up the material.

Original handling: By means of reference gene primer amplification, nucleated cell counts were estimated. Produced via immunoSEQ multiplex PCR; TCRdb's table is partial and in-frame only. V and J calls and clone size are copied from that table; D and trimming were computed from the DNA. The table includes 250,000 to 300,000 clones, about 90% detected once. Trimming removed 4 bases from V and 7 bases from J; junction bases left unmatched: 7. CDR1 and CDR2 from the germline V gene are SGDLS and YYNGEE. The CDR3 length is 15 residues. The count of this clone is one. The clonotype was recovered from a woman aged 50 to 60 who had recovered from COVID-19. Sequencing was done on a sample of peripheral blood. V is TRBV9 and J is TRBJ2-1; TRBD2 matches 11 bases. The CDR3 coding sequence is TGTGCCAGCAGCCCTACTAGCGGGGGAATGAATGAGCAGTTCTTC. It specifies CASSPTSGGMNEQFF.